One and the same sample provided the 16 T cell receptor beta chains below, sequenced in a study of shared clonotypes between healthy human individuals. CD8 cells classed as naive were CD45RO-negative and positively selected for CCR7, excluding terminally differentiated effector memory CD45RA+ cells. Some clones are missing from TCRdb's copy, which holds only in-frame ones; the method was immunoSEQ multiplex PCR. The sample holds about 680,000 clones, roughly nine tenths seen once. The specimen was naive CD8+ T cells sorted from blood. Receptors were obtained from a young man in good health.

The chain's CDR3 is CASSLAGATYEQYF. The CDR3 nucleotides are TGTGCCAGCAGCTTAGCGGGAGCTACCTACGAGCAGTACTTC. The chain recombines TRBV5-5 with TRBJ2-7; 8 bases agree with TRBD2. The CDR3 length is 14 residues. The germline V gene has CDR1 SGHKS and CDR2 YYEKEE (reference sequence). Trimming cost V 2 bases and J 2 bases; bases outside gene matches: 3. The full variable domain, completed using reference TRBV5-5 and TRBJ2-7, is DAGVTQSPTHLIKTRGQQVTLRCSPISGHKSVSWYQQVLGQGPQFIFQYYEKEERGRGNFPDRFSARQFPNYSSELNVNALLLGDSALYLCASSLAGATYEQYFGPGTRLTVT.

The chain is built from TRBV7-9 and TRBJ2-5; D may match TRBD1 or TRBD2 (6 bases each). The germline gives CDR1 SEHNR, CDR2 FQNEAQ (reference sequence). Trimming pared 4 bases from V and 5 bases from J, leaving 14 bases between. The CDR3 is 14 amino acids. The CDR3 bases are TGTGCCAGCAGCTCCAACAGGGAGGTCGAGACCCAGTACTTC. Its translation is CASSSNREVETQYF.

The chain employs TRBV10-1 and TRBJ2-1, with D possibly being TRBD1 (6 bases). V shed 0 bases and J shed 3 bases, with 12 bases lying between them. The germline CDR1 and CDR2 sequences are WNHNN and SYGVQD (reference sequence). CDR3 length: 16 residues. CDR3 sequence reads: CASSESLGDNYNEQFF. In DNA, the CDR3 is TGCGCCAGCAGTGAGTCTTTAGGGGACAACTACAATGAGCAGTTCTTC.

This clone came up once. The CDR3 nucleotides are TGCAGCGTTGAAGAGGGGACAGGGTTCGGCCAAGAGACCCAGTACTTC. This codes for CSVEEGTGFGQETQYF. This chain connects TRBV29-1 to TRBJ2-5, with 9 bases fitting TRBD1. V was clipped by 0 bases and J by 1 base; unmatched bases: 6. Germline V gene sequence: CDR1 SQVTM, CDR2 ANQGSEA. CDR3 length: 16 residues.

CDR3 nucleotide sequence: TGTGCCAGCAGTTTATCGGGCCAACTCAATGAGCAGTTCTTC. Translation gives CASSLSGQLNEQFF. The chain links TRBV27 to TRBJ2-1; D remains ambiguous. The germline CDR1 and CDR2 sequences are MNHEY and SMNVEV (reference sequence). The CDR3 is 14 amino acids. Trimming shortened V by 0 bases and J by 6 bases, and 9 bases separated the two germline ends.

The J gene is TRBJ2-2, the V gene TRBV9, with D possibly TRBD2 on 5 matching bases. CDR3 length: 15 residues. Germline V gene data show CDR1 as SGDLS and CDR2 as YYNGEE. Trimming shortened V by 0 bases and J by 2 bases, and 8 bases separated the two germline ends. For the CDR3, the DNA is TGTGCCAGCAGCGTAGAGGGAGTAAACACCGGGGAGCTGTTTTTT. It is translated as CASSVEGVNTGELFF.

The J gene is TRBJ1-2, the V gene TRBV30; D gene ambiguous. V was shortened by 0 bases and J by 6 bases, with 17 bases between the two germline ends. The CDR3 extends over 15 amino acids. The germline gives CDR1 GTSNPN, CDR2 SVGIG (reference sequence). The CDR3 DNA follows: TGTGCCTGGAGTGTAAGCCCCCTGGGCGGGAATGGCTACACCTTC. This gives the protein CAWSVSPLGGNGYTF.

V gene TRBV4-1 combines with J gene TRBJ1-2; D remains unclear. Looked up from germline, CDR1 is MGHRA and CDR2 is YSYEKL. The CDR3 spans 14 residues. Trimming pared 0 bases from V and 0 bases from J, leaving 5 bases between. Here the CDR3 DNA reads TGCGCCAGCAGCCAAGAATACCCTAACTATGGCTACACCTTC. Translating it yields CASSQEYPNYGYTF.

The chain uses TRBV6-4 and TRBJ2-1; D perhaps matches TRBD2 (6 bases). The CDR3 totals 15 residues. Trimming took 1 base from V and 5 from J, leaving 12 bases between them. The germline gives CDR1 MRHNA, CDR2 SNTAGT. The CDR3 spells CASSDYPGTHNEQFF. The DNA of the CDR3 is TGTGCCAGCAGTGACTATCCGGGGACTCACAATGAGCAGTTCTTC.

The chain is built from TRBV28 and TRBJ1-2; no reliable D call. Germline CDR1 reads MDHEN; CDR2 reads SYDVKM. The CDR3 has 12 amino acids. V was cut by 4 bases and J by 0 bases, with 3 bases left in between. The CDR3 coding sequence is TGTGCCAGCAGTTATCCTAACTATGGCTACACCTTC. It yields the protein CASSYPNYGYTF.

The sample holds a few counts of this clone. The rearrangement joins TRBV19 to TRBJ1-5; TRBD1 matches 9 bases. The CDR3 runs 15 residues. Trimming at V came to 7 bases and at J to 3 bases, leaving 7 bases not matched to a gene. From germline, CDR1 is LNHDA and CDR2 SQIVND (reference sequence). The DNA for the CDR3 is TGTGCCAGTACCTCCGGGACAGGGCTCAATCAGCCCCAGCATTTT. Encoded protein: CASTSGTGLNQPQHF. The complete variable domain, with remaining parts taken from reference TRBV19 and TRBJ1-5, reads DGGITQSPKYLFRKEGQNVTLSCEQNLNHDAMYWYRQDPGQGLRLIYYSQIVNDFQKGDIAEGYSVSREKKESFPLTVTSAQKNPTAFYLCASTSGTGLNQPQHFGDGTRLSIL.

The J gene is TRBJ2-1, the V gene TRBV27; 9 nucleotides match TRBD2. CDR1 and CDR2 (germline): MNHEY, SMNVEV (reference sequence). This CDR3 spans 15 amino acids. J gave up 5 bases and V 6 bases, and 8 bases lay outside the gene matches. The CDR3 region has the DNA TGTGCCAGCAGGCATAGCGGGAGCGGGGACAATGAGCAGTTCTTC. Protein sequence: CASRHSGSGDNEQFF.

CDR3: CASSLGGSQETQYF. CDR3 bases: TGTGCCAGCAGCTTGGGTGGAAGCCAAGAGACCCAGTACTTC. The V call is TRBV7-3, the J call TRBJ2-5; D remains ambiguous. CDR1 is SGHTA, CDR2 FQGTGA, per germline. The CDR3 is 14 amino acids. Trimming shortened V by 3 bases and J by 1 base, and 9 bases separated the two germline ends.

This clone was detected once. Additional DNA sequences in this sample encode the identical CDR3. The gene calls are TRBV28 and TRBJ2-3; 8 positions agree with TRBD2. Germline V gives CDR1 MDHEN, CDR2 SYDVKM. There are 15 residues in the CDR3. V shed 2 bases, J shed 1 base, and the junction held 2 bases outside the gene matches. The CDR3, as DNA: TGTGCCAGCAGTTTAGGGCGGGAGGGCACAGATACGCAGTATTTT. Its translation: CASSLGREGTDTQYF.

This clone has just a few counts. The rearrangement uses TRBV4-1 and TRBJ1-5, with D tentatively TRBD1 (5 bases). Trimming removed 2 bases at V and 6 bases at J, with 11 bases between. The CDR3 has 14 amino acids. Germline CDR1 reads MGHRA; CDR2 reads YSYEKL. As DNA, the CDR3 is TGCGCCAGCAGCCAATGGGGGGATACTCAGCCCCAGCATTTT. It codes for CASSQWGDTQPQHF.

This chain links TRBV7-2 with TRBJ1-2; TRBD1 matches at 10 bases. The CDR3 sequence is 14 residues long. Trimming at V came to 1 base and at J to 6 bases, leaving 2 bases not matched to a gene. CDR1 is SGHTA and CDR2 is FQGNSA in the germline V gene. As DNA, the CDR3 is TGTGCCAGCAGCTTAGTCGGGACAGGGGATGGCTACACCTTC. Its protein product is CASSLVGTGDGYTF.